Each of the 16 T cell receptor beta chains below was sequenced from the same sample in a study of OX40 agonist ivuxolimab in advanced cancers. Assay: immunoSEQ multiplex PCR; the TCRdb copy retains only in-frame clones and omits some. The sample contains more than 55,000 clones, approximately 90% of which appear only once. The sequencing used CD4+ or CD8+ T cells sorted from blood, collected in a trial of the OX40 agonist ivuxolimab. The receptors derive from an adult with an advanced solid tumor such as melanoma, head and neck, liver or kidney cancer.

The table lists this clone with a few counts. V is TRBV7-6 and J is TRBJ1-2, with D unresolved. The CDR3 loop spans 14 amino acids. Germline V CDR1 and CDR2: SGHVS, FNYEAQ. Trimming shortened V by 1 base and J by 4 bases, and 10 bases separated the two germline ends. This chain's CDR3 is CASSLELGSYGYTF. The DNA for the CDR3 is TGTGCCAGCAGCTTAGAGTTGGGCAGCTATGGCTACACCTTC.

The chain joins TRBV5-1 to TRBJ2-3, with a tentative D call TRBD1 (5 bases). Germline values: CDR1 SGHRS, CDR2 YFSETQ. The CDR3 extends over 13 amino acids. V was trimmed by 6 bases and J by 6 bases, leaving 14 bases between them. CDR3 sequence: CASTMTVSDTQYF. The CDR3 DNA reads as TGCGCCAGCACCATGACAGTTTCGGATACGCAGTATTTT.

The V and J genes are TRBV27 and TRBJ1-5; no firm D call. V lost 6 bases and J lost 9, with 18 bases in between. The germline gives CDR1 MNHEY, CDR2 SMNVEV (reference sequence). The CDR3 extends over 14 amino acids. The CDR3 DNA sequence: TGTGCCAGCAGCCCCGGGTCAGTCGCGCGGCCCCAGCATTTT. This encodes CASSPGSVARPQHF.

The rearrangement uses TRBV20-1 and TRBJ2-3; no firm D call. The CDR3 contains 10 residues. Trimming stripped 6 bases from V and 7 bases from J, with 8 bases between. The germline V gene has CDR1 DFQATT and CDR2 SNEGSKA (reference sequence). The CDR3 DNA follows: TGCAGTGCCCTACTACATACGCAGTATTTT. As protein: CSALLHTQYF.

CDR3 sequence (DNA): TGCGCCAGCAGCCCGGTCGGGGGAGATACGCAGTATTTT. Translating gives CASSPVGGDTQYF. The rearrangement uses TRBV5-1 and TRBJ2-3; D possibly corresponds to TRBD2 (6 bases). The CDR3 extends over 13 amino acids. The germline V gene has CDR1 SGHRS and CDR2 YFSETQ. Trimming pared 4 bases from V and 5 bases from J, leaving 11 bases between.

This clone was observed a handful of times. The chain is built from TRBV29-1 and TRBJ2-1, with D perhaps TRBD1 (6 bases). Germline-derived CDR1 and CDR2 are SQVTM and ANQGSEA. V shed 8 bases and J shed 0 bases, with 17 bases lying between them. This CDR3 region has 15 residues. CDR3 loop: CSLLGDTRSYNEQFF. CDR3 nucleotide sequence: TGCAGCTTGTTAGGGGACACCCGCTCCTACAATGAGCAGTTCTTC.

This chain joins TRBV6-5 and TRBJ2-1; 8 nucleotides line up with TRBD1. Germline V gene lookup returns CDR1 MNHEY and CDR2 SVGAGI. The CDR3 contains 15 residues. The V and J ends lost 5 bases and 5 bases, in that order; junction bases with no gene match: 8. The CDR3 loop reads CASSPTGAPHNEQFF. CDR3 in DNA: TGTGCCAGCAGTCCGACAGGGGCGCCCCACAATGAGCAGTTCTTC.

The table lists this clone with a few counts. V usage is TRBV2 and J usage is TRBJ1-2; D gene uncertain. In germline, CDR1 is SNHLY, CDR2 FYNNEI. This CDR3 spans 14 amino acids. V dropped 5 bases and J dropped 1 base, with 11 bases sitting between them. As DNA, the CDR3 is TGTGCCAGCAGTCGAGGACCGAGTAACTATGGCTACACCTTC. This sequence encodes CASSRGPSNYGYTF.

The chain has TRBV5-4 and TRBJ1-6; possible D gene TRBD1, 5 bases. The CDR3 has 15 residues. The germline V gene has CDR1 SGHNT and CDR2 YYREEE (reference sequence). Trimming cost V 1 base and J 0 bases, with 5 bases left between them. The CDR3 bases are TGTGCCAGCAGCTTGAGGGGCTCCTATAATTCACCCCTCCACTTT. This encodes CASSLRGSYNSPLHF.

This chain uses TRBV5-1 with TRBJ1-4; TRBD1 matches at 8 bases. There are 15 residues in the CDR3. Per the germline V gene, CDR1 is SGHRS and CDR2 is YFSETQ. After removal of 3 bases from V and 7 bases from J, the junction contained 8 bases not matched to a gene. CDR3 sequence (DNA): TGCGCCAGCAGCTCGTCGACAGGGGTGGGTGAAAAACTGTTTTTT. This encodes CASSSSTGVGEKLFF.

The rearrangement uses TRBV11-3 and TRBJ1-6; D is undetermined. Germline V gives CDR1 SGHNT, CDR2 YENEEA. The CDR3 covers 13 residues. Trimming cost V 7 bases and J 7 bases, with 11 bases left between them. CDR3 bases: TGTGCCAGCAAGGGAATACAAAATTCACCCCTCCACTTT. Its translation: CASKGIQNSPLHF.

The chain links TRBV14 to TRBJ2-3; the D gene could be TRBD1 or TRBD2 (6 bases each). Germline V gives CDR1 SGHDN, CDR2 FVKESK. The V and J ends lost 4 bases and 6 bases respectively, with 14 bases between them. The CDR3 extends over 14 amino acids. CDR3 region: CASSRGGPWDTQYF. CDR3 in DNA: TGTGCCAGCAGCCGTGGGGGGCCTTGGGATACGCAGTATTTT.

The chain uses TRBV9 and TRBJ1-3; no clear D gene. The V end lost 0 bases, the J end lost 0 bases, and 10 bases lay between the germline ends. CDR3 length equals 16 residues. Germline CDR1 SGDLS, CDR2 YYNGEE. Here the CDR3 reads CASSVVPDSSGNTIYF. Here the CDR3 DNA reads TGTGCCAGCAGCGTAGTTCCCGACTCCTCTGGAAACACCATATATTTT.

The chain is built from TRBV5-1 and TRBJ1-2; D is possibly TRBD1 (5 bases). The germline gives CDR1 SGHRS, CDR2 YFSETQ. Trimming removed 5 bases from V and 5 bases from J, with 10 bases in between. CDR3 length: 12 amino acids. The chain's CDR3 is CASRREGYGYTF. In DNA, the CDR3 is TGCGCCAGCAGGAGGGAGGGGTATGGCTACACCTTC.

V gene TRBV2 combines with J gene TRBJ1-5; maybe TRBD1 (5 bases). The germline V gene encodes CDR1 SNHLY and CDR2 FYNNEI. The CDR3 has 14 amino acids. The V end lost 6 bases, the J end lost 4 bases, and 13 bases lay between the germline ends. The CDR3 here is CASRPGTRNQPQHF. For the CDR3, the DNA is TGTGCCAGCAGGCCCGGGACCCGTAATCAGCCCCAGCATTTT.

The chain is built from TRBV7-9 and TRBJ1-5; D perhaps matches TRBD1 (5 bases). The CDR3 length is 14 residues. V dropped 2 bases and J dropped 6 bases, with 11 bases sitting between them. Germline V gene lookup returns CDR1 SEHNR and CDR2 FQNEAQ (reference sequence). CDR3 sequence: CASSLQGGGQPQHF. CDR3 in DNA: TGTGCCAGCAGCTTACAGGGCGGGGGTCAGCCCCAGCATTTT.